Listed here is a single TCR beta chain. Assay: immunoSEQ multiplex PCR; the TCRdb copy retains only in-frame clones and omits some. The sample includes tens of thousands of clones, roughly 84% of them seen just once. V shed 2 bases and J shed 6 bases, with 7 bases lying between them. CDR3 length equals 13 residues. Germline CDR1 MNHEY, CDR2 SVGEGT. This entry belongs to a study of control samples from healthy donors and cancer patients. The genes are TRBV6-2 or TRBV6-3 and TRBJ2-2; the D is unclear. Sequencing was performed on blood. This TCR was recovered from a woman aged 45-60 years in good health. This CDR3 is CASSYGGPGELFF. CDR3 in DNA: TGTGCCAGCAGTTACGGTGGACCCGGGGAGCTGTTTTTT.